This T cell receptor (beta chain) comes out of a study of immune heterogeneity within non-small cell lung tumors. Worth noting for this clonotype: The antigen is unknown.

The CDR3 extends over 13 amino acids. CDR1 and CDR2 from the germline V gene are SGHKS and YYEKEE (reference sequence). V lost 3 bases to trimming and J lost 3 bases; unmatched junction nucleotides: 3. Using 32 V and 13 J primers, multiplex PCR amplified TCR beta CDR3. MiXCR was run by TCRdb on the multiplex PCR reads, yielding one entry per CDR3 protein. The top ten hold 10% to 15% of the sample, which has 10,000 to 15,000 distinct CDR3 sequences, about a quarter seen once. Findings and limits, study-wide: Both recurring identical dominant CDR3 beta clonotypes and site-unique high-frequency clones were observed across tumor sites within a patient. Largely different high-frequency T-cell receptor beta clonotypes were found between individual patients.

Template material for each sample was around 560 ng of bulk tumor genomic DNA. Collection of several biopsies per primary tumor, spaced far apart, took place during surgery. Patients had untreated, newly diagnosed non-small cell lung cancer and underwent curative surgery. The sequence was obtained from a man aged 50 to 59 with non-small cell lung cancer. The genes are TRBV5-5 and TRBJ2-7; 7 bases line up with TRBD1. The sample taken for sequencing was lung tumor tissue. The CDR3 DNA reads TGTGCCAGCAGCTCGTACAGGGGCTACGAGCAGTACTTC. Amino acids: CASSSYRGYEQYF. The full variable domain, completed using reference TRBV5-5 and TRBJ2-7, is DAGVTQSPTHLIKTRGQQVTLRCSPISGHKSVSWYQQVLGQGPQFIFQYYEKEERGRGNFPDRFSARQFPNYSSELNVNALLLGDSALYLCASSSYRGYEQYFGPGTRLTVT.